These 30 T cell receptor beta chains were sequenced from one sample in a study of OX40 agonist ivuxolimab in advanced cancers. Some clones are missing from TCRdb's copy, which holds only in-frame ones; the method was immunoSEQ multiplex PCR. The sample lists tens of thousands of clones, approximately 85% occurring once. The specimen was CD4+ or CD8+ T cells sorted from blood, collected in a trial of the OX40 agonist ivuxolimab. Receptors were obtained from an adult with an advanced solid tumor such as melanoma, head and neck, liver or kidney cancer.

The chain uses TRBV28 and TRBJ1-4; maybe TRBD1 (6 bases). CDR3 length: 16 residues. Germline CDR1 is MDHEN and CDR2 is SYDVKM. The V end was cut by 6 bases, the J end by 2 bases, with 16 bases between. The CDR3 DNA follows: TGTGCCAGCAGCCCCAGTCGGGGGCAGACTAATGAAAAACTGTTTTTT. It translates to CASSPSRGQTNEKLFF.

This clone was observed a handful of times. The V gene is TRBV25-1, the J gene TRBJ2-2; D perhaps matches TRBD1 (6 bases). The V end lost 3 bases, the J end lost 1 base, and 18 bases lay between the germline ends. The CDR3 length is 18 residues. CDR1 and CDR2 from the germline V gene are MGHDK and SYGVNS. CDR3 in amino acids: CASSDLTRGTMNTGELFF. In DNA, the CDR3 is TGTGCCAGCAGTGACCTCACAAGGGGGACGATGAACACCGGGGAGCTGTTTTTT.

The chain employs TRBV19 and TRBJ2-3, with a tentative D call TRBD2 (6 bases). Germline CDR1 LNHDA, CDR2 SQIVND (reference sequence). The CDR3 contains 15 residues. The V gene lost 3 bases and the J gene lost 4 bases, with 14 bases spanning the gap. The CDR3 region has the DNA TGTGCCAGTAGTATTTCCGGGACGGGGGCAGATACGCAGTATTTT. It specifies CASSISGTGADTQYF. The whole variable domain, remainder taken from reference TRBV19 and TRBJ2-3, is DGGITQSPKYLFRKEGQNVTLSCEQNLNHDAMYWYRQDPGQGLRLIYYSQIVNDFQKGDIAEGYSVSREKKESFPLTVTSAQKNPTAFYLCASSISGTGADTQYFGPGTRLTVL.

This clone was detected once. This chain links TRBV10-3 with TRBJ1-1, with D unresolved. The CDR3 sequence is 12 residues long. The V end was cut by 0 bases, the J end by 8 bases, with 7 bases between. Germline assignment: CDR1 ENHRY and CDR2 SYGVKD. The CDR3: CAISESKNEAFF. The DNA for the CDR3 is TGTGCCATCAGTGAGTCGAAGAACGAAGCTTTCTTT.

This clone showed up just once. V is TRBV7-2 and J is TRBJ2-3; weak D call: TRBD1 (6 bases). Germline V lookup: CDR1 SGHTA, CDR2 FQGNSA. The CDR3 loop spans 13 amino acids. Deletions cut 6 bases from V and 6 bases from J, with 13 bases between. CDR3 in amino acids: CASRRNQGDTQYF. The CDR3 coding sequence is TGTGCCAGCAGGCGGAACCAGGGGGATACGCAGTATTTT.

The gene calls are TRBV30 and TRBJ2-5; 9 bases line up with TRBD1. The V segment lost 3 bases and the J segment 7 bases; nucleotides outside the gene matches: 9. In germline, CDR1 is GTSNPN, CDR2 SVGIG (reference sequence). The CDR3 consists of 14 residues. The CDR3 coding sequence is TGTGCCTGGAGCCGAGGACAGGGGACTGGGACCCAGTACTTC. Its translation: CAWSRGQGTGTQYF.

The J gene is TRBJ1-4, the V gene TRBV5-6, with no clear D. This CDR3 contains 14 residues. Germline V gene data show CDR1 as SGHDT and CDR2 as YYEEEE. V lost 0 bases and J 6 bases, leaving 9 bases between the germline ends. The CDR3 region is CASSLGLGYEKLFF. CDR3 nucleotide sequence: TGTGCCAGCAGCTTGGGCCTGGGGTATGAAAAACTGTTTTTT.

The chain combines TRBV28 with TRBJ1-6, with D perhaps TRBD1 (6 bases). CDR3 length equals 14 residues. Germline-derived CDR1 and CDR2 are MDHEN and SYDVKM. V was shortened by 4 bases and J by 7 bases, with 11 bases between the two germline ends. The CDR3 DNA follows: TGTGCCAGCAGTTCGGGACATGTGAATTCACCCCTCCACTTT. This gives the protein CASSSGHVNSPLHF.

The V call is TRBV6-5, the J call TRBJ1-6; the D gene is possibly TRBD1 (5 bases). Trimming pared 2 bases from V and 10 bases from J, leaving 12 bases between. The CDR3 runs to 14 residues. Germline V gene lookup returns CDR1 MNHEY and CDR2 SVGAGI. Written as DNA, the CDR3 is TGTGCCAGCAGTTACGTGGCAGGGAGATCACCCCTCCACTTT. This sequence encodes CASSYVAGRSPLHF.

V is TRBV2 and J is TRBJ2-1, with 16 positions matching TRBD2. This CDR3 has 14 amino acids. V shed 8 bases and J 10 bases; nucleotides not matched to a gene: 5. Germline CDR1 reads SNHLY; CDR2 reads FYNNEI. CDR3 bases: TGTGCCAGCGGGACTAGCGGGGGGGTAAGCGAGCAGTTCTTC. Translation: CASGTSGGVSEQFF.

V is TRBV5-4 and J is TRBJ2-1; D remains unclear. Per germline, CDR1 SGHNT and CDR2 YYREEE (reference sequence). Between the trimmed V and J ends, which lost 0 bases and 7 bases, there was a span of 17 bases. The CDR3 has 16 amino acids. The chain's CDR3 is CASSLGGQARKNEQFF. The CDR3 nucleotides read TGTGCCAGCAGCTTGGGTGGTCAGGCGCGAAAAAATGAGCAGTTCTTC.

This clone was recorded only once. The chain combines TRBV5-5 with TRBJ2-2, with 10 bases fitting TRBD1. Germline V gene sequence: CDR1 SGHKS, CDR2 YYEKEE (reference sequence). J was trimmed by 4 bases and V by 4 bases; bases with no gene match: 4. The CDR3 length is 15 residues. The CDR3 spells CASSPDRGPTGELFF. The CDR3 DNA sequence: TGTGCCAGCAGCCCCGACAGGGGGCCCACCGGGGAGCTGTTTTTT.

The V and J genes are TRBV7-3 and TRBJ2-2; 13 bases map to TRBD2. CDR1 and CDR2 from the germline V gene are SGHTA and FQGTGA. J lost 7 bases, V lost 1 base, and 9 bases had no gene match. This CDR3 comprises 18 residues. The DNA for the CDR3 is TGTGCCAGCAGCTTAATTGCGGAACTAGCGGGAGGGGTCGGGGAGCTGTTTTTT. Translated: CASSLIAELAGGVGELFF.

The rearrangement links TRBV6-1 to TRBJ1-5, with 8 bases lining up with TRBD1. With V trimmed by 7 bases and J by 6 bases, 5 bases remained unmatched. The germline V gene encodes CDR1 MNHNS and CDR2 SASEGT. CDR3 length: 13 amino acids. The chain's CDR3 is CASTGGRFQPQHF. CDR3 in DNA: TGTGCCAGCACAGGGGGCCGGTTTCAGCCCCAGCATTTT.

This clone was observed a few times. This chain links TRBV29-1 with TRBJ2-7; the D is unclear. Per germline, CDR1 SQVTM and CDR2 ANQGSEA. This CDR3 is 14 amino acids long. V was pared by 0 bases and J by 1 base, with 10 bases between. CDR3 in amino acids: CSVEETRVSYEQYF. The CDR3 nucleotides are TGCAGCGTTGAAGAAACACGAGTATCCTACGAGCAGTACTTC.

The rearrangement uses TRBV28 and TRBJ2-6; the D gene could be TRBD1 or TRBD2 (5 bases each). The CDR3 runs 15 residues. Germline assignment: CDR1 MDHEN and CDR2 SYDVKM. V lost 2 bases to trimming and J lost 4 bases, with 9 bases between them. The CDR3 DNA reads as TGTGCCAGCAGTTTAGGGGGAACCGGGGCCAACGTCCTGACTTTC. Protein product: CASSLGGTGANVLTF.

The chain is built from TRBV11-2 and TRBJ2-1, with 8 bases aligning to TRBD2. Trimming at V came to 5 bases and at J to 9 bases, leaving 6 bases not matched to a gene. Germline V lookup: CDR1 SGHAT, CDR2 FQNNGV. CDR3 length: 13 amino acids. DNA of the CDR3: TGTGCCAGCAGCCGTAGCGGGGTGTCTGAGCAGTTCTTC. Translation gives CASSRSGVSEQFF.

V usage is TRBV19 and J usage is TRBJ1-5; D perhaps matches TRBD1 (5 bases). V lost 3 bases to trimming and J lost 6 bases, with 6 bases between them. The CDR3 is 12 amino acids. The V gene's germline CDR1 is LNHDA and CDR2 SQIVND (reference sequence). The CDR3: CASSIGAQPQHF. DNA of the CDR3: TGTGCCAGTAGTATCGGGGCTCAGCCCCAGCATTTT.

The V call is TRBV2, the J call TRBJ1-5, with TRBD1 identical over 8 bases. CDR3 length: 13 amino acids. Unmatched junction bases numbered 1, after V lost 6 bases and J lost 3 bases. The germline V gene encodes CDR1 SNHLY and CDR2 FYNNEI. The chain's CDR3 is CASRGQANQPQHF. In nucleotides, the CDR3 is TGTGCCAGCAGGGGACAGGCCAATCAGCCCCAGCATTTT.

The chain couples TRBV6-6 to TRBJ2-1; TRBD1 aligns across 7 bases. V shed 6 bases and J 0 bases; nucleotides not matched to a gene: 5. This CDR3 spans 15 amino acids. CDR1 is MNHNY and CDR2 is SVGAGI in the germline V gene (reference sequence). The DNA of the CDR3 is TGTGCCAGCAGACCGGGACAGAGCTCCTACAATGAGCAGTTCTTC. As protein: CASRPGQSSYNEQFF.

J is TRBJ2-3 and V is TRBV7-6; 7 nucleotides match TRBD2. The CDR3 consists of 16 residues. V gave up 5 bases and J gave up 0 bases; unmatched junction bases: 8. Germline CDR1 and CDR2: SGHVS and FNYEAQ. This CDR3 reads CASSRRGGGSTDTQYF. The CDR3, as DNA: TGTGCCAGCAGCCGGAGGGGCGGGGGTAGCACAGATACGCAGTATTTT.

The chain uses TRBV5-1 and TRBJ1-6, with TRBD1 identical over 7 bases. Germline assignment: CDR1 SGHRS and CDR2 YFSETQ. The CDR3 runs 15 residues. J gave up 7 bases and V 5 bases, and 9 bases lay outside the gene matches. The CDR3 loop is CASRNTGENNSPLHF. The DNA for the CDR3 is TGCGCCAGCAGGAATACAGGGGAAAACAATTCACCCCTCCACTTT.

The chain is built from TRBV5-1 and TRBJ2-5; 7 bases are a match to TRBD2. The CDR3 has 11 residues. The V gene end was trimmed by 6 bases and the J gene end by 5 bases; junction bases not matched to a gene: 1. The germline gives CDR1 SGHRS, CDR2 YFSETQ. The CDR3 nucleotides are TGCGCCAGCATGGGGGGGGAGACCCAGTACTTC. It translates to CASMGGETQYF.

V gene TRBV7-2 combines with J gene TRBJ1-5, with TRBD1 as a possible D gene (5 bases). CDR3 length: 14 amino acids. Trimming pared 4 bases from V and 2 bases from J, leaving 9 bases between. CDR1 SGHTA and CDR2 FQGNSA come from the germline V gene. The CDR3 DNA sequence: TGTGCCAGCAGCTCCCGGGACGGCAATCAGCCCCAGCATTTT. This gives the protein CASSSRDGNQPQHF.

The rearrangement links TRBV28 to TRBJ1-6; D remains unclear. Trimming left V 6 bases short and J 10 bases short, with 13 bases between. The length of the CDR3 is 13 residues. The germline CDR1 and CDR2 sequences are MDHEN and SYDVKM. CDR3 sequence reads: CASRPSSRSPLHF. The CDR3 nucleotides read TGTGCCAGCAGACCCTCGTCACGGTCACCCCTCCACTTT. Based on the CDR3 plus reference TRBV28 and TRBJ1-6, the full variable domain is DVKVTQSSRYLVKRTGEKVFLECVQDMDHENMFWYRQDPGLGLRLIYFSYDVKMKEKGDIPEGYSVSREKKERFSLILESASTNQTSMYLCASRPSSRSPLHFGNGTRLTVT.

The V and J genes are TRBV7-2 and TRBJ2-3; the D is unclear. Germline V gene sequence: CDR1 SGHTA, CDR2 FQGNSA. Trimming left V 6 bases short and J 2 bases short, with 9 bases between. The CDR3 runs to 13 residues. The CDR3 sequence: CASRFGLTDTQYF. In DNA form, the CDR3 reads TGTGCCAGCAGATTCGGGCTCACAGATACGCAGTATTTT.

The V gene is TRBV2, the J gene TRBJ2-3; D call uncertain. Germline V gene data show CDR1 as SNHLY and CDR2 as FYNNEI. V dropped 2 bases and J dropped 2 bases, with 11 bases sitting between them. The CDR3 totals 15 residues. DNA of the CDR3: TGTGCCAGCAGTGAAACGCTGTCTTACACAGATACGCAGTATTTT. It is translated as CASSETLSYTDTQYF. The full variable domain, its missing parts supplied by reference TRBV2 and TRBJ2-3, is EPEVTQTPSHQVTQMGQEVILRCVPISNHLYFYWYRQILGQKVEFLVSFYNNEISEKSEIFDDQFSVERPDGSNFTLKIRSTKLEDSAMYFCASSETLSYTDTQYFGPGTRLTVL.

The chain carries TRBV5-1 and TRBJ2-3, with D uncertain. The CDR3 is 15 amino acids. Trimming left V 3 bases short and J 0 bases short, with 11 bases between. Germline-derived CDR1 and CDR2 are SGHRS and YFSETQ. This chain's CDR3 is CASSYLTGSTDTQYF. CDR3 nucleotide sequence: TGCGCCAGCAGCTACCTAACCGGGAGCACAGATACGCAGTATTTT.

Only one count was recorded for this clone. The J gene is TRBJ1-1, the V gene TRBV11-2; 10 bases map to TRBD1. This CDR3 is 14 amino acids long. Trimming removed 7 bases from V and 4 bases from J; junction bases left unmatched: 6. Germline V gene sequence: CDR1 SGHAT, CDR2 FQNNGV. CDR3 residues: CASIEWDRGTEAFF. In nucleotides, the CDR3 is TGTGCCAGCATCGAGTGGGACAGGGGCACTGAAGCTTTCTTT.

This rearrangement joins TRBV18 to TRBJ2-7, with TRBD1 matching over 10 bases. V gave up 2 bases and J gave up 6 bases; unmatched junction bases: 4. The V gene's germline CDR1 is KGHSH and CDR2 LQKENI. The CDR3 runs to 14 residues. The chain's CDR3 is CASSPSGQGSEQYF. DNA of the CDR3: TGTGCCAGCTCACCATCGGGACAGGGGAGCGAGCAGTACTTC.